This T cell receptor (beta chain) was obtained from a study of T cells after posttransplantation cyclophosphamide. General study findings and limits: After PTCy, TRB diversity resembled that of CNI/methotrexate controls.

This clone was observed many times. The antigen is undetermined. Cyclophosphamide on days +3 and +4 followed busulfan-fludarabine conditioning and a marrow graft. Clones were read by immunoSEQ multiplex PCR, and TCRdb kept only the in-frame ones, dropping some. Reported are 23,000 or so clones, none seen only once; the ten largest carry less than 2%. The ends lost 0 bases at V and 2 bases at J; junction bases unmatched: 13. Germline assignment: CDR1 SGHAT and CDR2 FQNNGV. The CDR3 length is 19 residues. This chain links TRBV11-2 with TRBJ2-3; TRBD1 matches at 8 bases. This specimen consisted of PBMCs, obtained after allogeneic stem cell transplant with posttransplant cyclophosphamide. The origin of this receptor is a young adult male patient who received an allogeneic stem cell transplant from a related donor, was CMV-positive, and had no GVHD. Some T cells may possibly be graft donor cells. CDR3 amino acids: CASSLDGQGRLVSTDTQYF. CDR3 coding DNA: TGTGCCAGCAGCTTAGACGGACAGGGTAGACTAGTTTCCACAGATACGCAGTATTTT. The entire variable domain, with the rest obtained from reference TRBV11-2 and TRBJ2-3, is as follows: EAGVAQSPRYKIIEKRQSVAFWCNPISGHATLYWYQQILGQGPKLLIQFQNNGVVDDSQLPKDRFSAERLKGVDSTLKIQPAKLEDSAVYLCASSLDGQGRLVSTDTQYFGPGTRLTVL.